This record looks at one T cell receptor beta chain sequence and its context. What it binds is not known. The data were taken from a study of a mutant IDH1 vaccine in newly diagnosed glioma. Study in general: Averaging approximately 40 years of age, treated patients were about 60% male and about 38% female. The therapy given earlier, which was standard therapy, consisted of radiotherapy, temozolomide, or both, and most of the patients received both.

Time point defined: week 23, last vaccination. Vaccination comprised doses that each held 300 ug of mutant IDH1 20-mer peptide, plus topical imiquimod. Assay: immunoSEQ multiplex PCR; the TCRdb copy retains only in-frame clones and omits some. This sample has around 40,000 clones; about 75% occur once, and the top ten carry about 4.9%. Germline loops: CDR1 MNHEY, CDR2 SVGAGI. The CDR3 extends over 14 amino acids. The junction had 8 bases not matched to a gene; V was cut back by 3 bases and J by 6 bases. Findings and caveats of the study: Among patients, roughly 93% showed immune responses induced by the vaccine. Alterations occurring in top peripheral T cell clonotypes seemed unrelated to pseudoprogression.

The origin of this receptor is a man aged 50-59 years with glioma. The material sequenced was PBMCs, taken from a glioma patient whose treatment included an IDH1 peptide vaccine. V usage is TRBV6-5 and J usage is TRBJ2-7; 7 bases are a match to TRBD1. In nucleotides, the CDR3 is TGTGCCAGCAGTTATACCGGGACAGCGGCCGAGCAGTACTTC. It translates to CASSYTGTAAEQYF.